The sample holds one count of the clone carrying this T cell receptor (beta chain). Its cognate antigen is unknown. The entry originates in a study of cytomegalovirus exposure and HLA in healthy donors. Study-level background: The Caucasian-associated ancestry cluster contained about 80% of the approximately 400 genotyped donors.

Use of 60 Vbeta and 13 Jbeta primers characterized the PCR. Repertoires were generated with immunoSEQ multiplex PCR, while TCRdb's copy carries only in-frame clones and drops some. Among 95,000 to 150,000 clones, approximately 80% were seen once, and the ten largest hold 3.5% to 4%. Study observations and caveats: Donor immune exposure was known only as CMV serostatus. A link between a missense DCLRE1C variant and TCR beta V- and J-gene trimming emerged from a later analysis.

Sequenced input: PBMCs. The TCR sequence derives from a human donor in good health.

CDR3 protein: CASSPGTVPTDTQYF. The CDR3 bases are TGCGCCAGCAGCCCTGGGACTGTCCCCACAGATACGCAGTATTTT. The V and J genes are TRBV5-1 and TRBJ2-3; tentatively, D is TRBD2 (6 bases). The CDR3 has 15 residues. The germline CDR1 and CDR2 sequences are SGHRS and YFSETQ. The germline V and J ends were trimmed by 4 bases and 2 bases, with 14 bases remaining between them.